One and the same sample provided the 11 T cell receptor beta chains below, sequenced in a study of cytomegalovirus exposure and HLA in healthy donors. PCR involved 60 Vbeta and 13 Jbeta primers. Clones were sequenced by immunoSEQ multiplex PCR, and TCRdb holds only the in-frame ones, with some missing. The data hold roughly 130,000 clones, with 80% observed a single time. Sequenced input: PBMCs. The origin of the receptors is a woman aged 40 to 55 in good health and CMV-seronegative.

In its sample, this clone was seen once. A read error may account for a junction end that differs from germline. This chain joins TRBV7-7 and TRBJ2-7, with TRBD1 identical over 7 bases. This CDR3 has 14 residues. CDR1 SSHAT and CDR2 FNYEAQ come from the germline V gene (reference sequence). CDR3: CASSLNTGAYEQYF. The CDR3 nucleotides are TGTGCTAGCAGCTTAAACACAGGGGCCTACGAGCAGTACTTC.

V and J are TRBV5-1 and TRBJ1-2; D is ambiguous. The CDR3 totals 17 residues. The V gene's germline CDR1 is SGHRS and CDR2 YFSETQ. V gave up 0 bases and J gave up 3 bases, with 18 bases separating them. The DNA for the CDR3 is TGCGCCAGCAGCTTGGAGGGCCACACCGCGGGCGACTATGGCTACACCTTC. Residues: CASSLEGHTAGDYGYTF.

This chain links TRBV5-6 with TRBJ2-3; 7 positions match TRBD2. The ends lost 7 bases at V and 2 bases at J; junction bases unmatched: 13. The CDR3 has 16 amino acids. Germline loops: CDR1 SGHDT, CDR2 YYEEEE. Here the CDR3 reads CASRTSHRRDTDTQYF. The CDR3, as DNA: TGTGCCAGCCGGACTAGTCATAGGCGGGACACAGATACGCAGTATTTT.

The chain is built from TRBV12-5 and TRBJ1-6; 9 bases map to TRBD1. The CDR3 loop spans 15 amino acids. CDR1 is LGHNT, CDR2 FRNRAP, per germline. After removal of 3 bases from V and 6 bases from J, the junction contained 3 bases not matched to a gene. CDR3 coding DNA: TGTGCTAGTGGTTTTGGACAGGGGAGTAATTCACCCCTCCACTTT. Protein product: CASGFGQGSNSPLHF.

The rearrangement links TRBV5-5 to TRBJ2-3; 7 bases line up with TRBD2. Germline values: CDR1 SGHKS, CDR2 YYEKEE (reference sequence). This CDR3 region has 15 residues. Losses at the gene ends were 0 bases for V and 3 bases for J; bases not matched to a gene: 4. The chain's CDR3 is CASSLGVSGTDTQYF. The DNA of the CDR3 is TGTGCCAGCAGCTTGGGGGTTAGCGGGACAGATACGCAGTATTTT.

On this clone: One end of the junction is discordant with germline, which a read error may explain. The gene calls are TRBV28 and TRBJ1-1; no reliable D call. Germline CDR1 and CDR2: MDHEN and SYDVKM. This CDR3 is 16 amino acids long. CDR3 protein: CAGSLTGRRMNTEAFF. The CDR3 nucleotides read TGTGCCGGCAGCCTAACCGGGAGACGCATGAACACTGAAGCTTTCTTT. The full variable domain, rest sourced from reference TRBV28 and TRBJ1-1, is DVKVTQSSRYLVKRTGEKVFLECVQDMDHENMFWYRQDPGLGLRLIYFSYDVKMKEKGDIPEGYSVSREKKERFSLILESASTNQTSMYLCAGSLTGRRMNTEAFFGQGTRLTVV.

This chain uses TRBV23-1 with TRBJ1-2; possibly TRBD1 for D (6 bases). TRBV23-1 is designated an ORF whose function remains uncertain. V lost 2 bases and J 0 bases, leaving 16 bases between the germline ends. This CDR3 contains 17 residues. The CDR3 loop is CASSQKRQALSNYGYTF. CDR3 bases: TGCGCCAGCAGTCAAAAGAGACAGGCCCTATCTAACTATGGCTACACCTTC.

This chain connects TRBV7-8 to TRBJ2-6; TRBD1 aligns across 11 bases. J was trimmed by 0 bases and V by 7 bases; bases with no gene match: 5. CDR3 size: 17 residues. In germline, CDR1 is SGHVS, CDR2 FQNEAQ. The DNA for the CDR3 is TGTGCCAGCATCCGGACAGGGGGCCTCTCTGGGGCCAACGTCCTGACTTTC. Translated: CASIRTGGLSGANVLTF.

The chain has TRBV5-1 and TRBJ2-2; TRBD2 matches 10 bases. From germline, CDR1 is SGHRS and CDR2 YFSETQ. This CDR3 is built from 14 residues. V dropped 5 bases and J dropped 5; count of bases not matched to a gene: 3. Here the CDR3 DNA reads TGCGCCAGCAGTTTGACTAGCGGGACCGGGGAGCTGTTTTTT. Translation: CASSLTSGTGELFF.

The CDR3 reads CASSIYRGNQPQHF. The CDR3 DNA follows: TGTGCCAGCAGCATTTACAGGGGAAATCAGCCCCAGCATTTT. The J gene is TRBJ1-5, the V gene TRBV27, with TRBD1 matching 7 bases. CDR3 size: 14 residues. Losses at the gene ends were 6 bases for V and 4 bases for J; bases not matched to a gene: 6. In germline, CDR1 is MNHEY, CDR2 SMNVEV (reference sequence).

The chain links TRBV6-1 to TRBJ2-7; 11 bases are a match to TRBD1. The V gene's germline CDR1 is MNHNS and CDR2 SASEGT. The length of the CDR3 is 14 residues. Unmatched junction bases numbered 2, after V lost 3 bases and J lost 4 bases. The CDR3 sequence is CASSEGQGGYEQYF. The CDR3 DNA is TGTGCCAGCAGTGAGGGACAGGGGGGGTACGAGCAGTACTTC.